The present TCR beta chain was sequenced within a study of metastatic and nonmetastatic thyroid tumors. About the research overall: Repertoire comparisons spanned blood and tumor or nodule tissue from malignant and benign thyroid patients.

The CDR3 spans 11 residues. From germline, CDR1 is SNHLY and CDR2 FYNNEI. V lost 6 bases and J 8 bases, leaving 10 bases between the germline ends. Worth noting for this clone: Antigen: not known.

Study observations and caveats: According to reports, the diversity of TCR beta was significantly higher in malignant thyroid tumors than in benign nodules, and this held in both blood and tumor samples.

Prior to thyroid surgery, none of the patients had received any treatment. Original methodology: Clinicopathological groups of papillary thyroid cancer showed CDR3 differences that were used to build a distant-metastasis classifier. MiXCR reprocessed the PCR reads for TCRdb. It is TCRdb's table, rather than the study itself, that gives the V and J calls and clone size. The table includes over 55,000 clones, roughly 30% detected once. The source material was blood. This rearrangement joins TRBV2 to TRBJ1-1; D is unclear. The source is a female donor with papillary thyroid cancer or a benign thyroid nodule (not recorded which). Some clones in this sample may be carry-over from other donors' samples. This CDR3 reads CASSDTVEAFF. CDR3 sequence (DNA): TGTGCCAGCAGCGATACAGTAGAAGCTTTCTTT. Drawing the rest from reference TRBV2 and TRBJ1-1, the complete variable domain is EPEVTQTPSHQVTQMGQEVILRCVPISNHLYFYWYRQILGQKVEFLVSFYNNEISEKSEIFDDQFSVERPDGSNFTLKIRSTKLEDSAMYFCASSDTVEAFFGQGTRLTVV.